This TCR beta chain appears in the sequencing data of a study of T cells in Graves' hyperthyroidism and ophthalmopathy. Whole-study findings and limits: Prediction of ophthalmopathy progression came a median around 6.1 months pre-onset. Clonotypes that were expanded in thyroid above 0.001 mostly appeared in blood too.

The germline V and J ends were trimmed by 3 bases and 3 bases, with 17 bases remaining between them. Germline V gene sequence: CDR1 SQVTM, CDR2 ANQGSEA. The CDR3 contains 15 residues. The PBMCs were taken from approximately 9.7 ml of fresh peripheral blood. The sample holds a few counts of this clonotype. The target antigen is unknown. The CDR3 regions of TCR beta were amplified from RNA transcripts. TCR CDR3 regions were first amplified by RT-PCR with HTBI primers. TCRdb analysed the multiplex PCR reads with MiXCR anew, one entry per CDR3 protein. The table records approximately 380,000 distinct CDR3 sequences, roughly 13% of them present only once.

Sequencing was carried out using blood. The chain uses TRBV29-1 and TRBJ1-2; tentatively, D is TRBD1 (6 bases). This receptor was taken from a man aged 50 or older with Graves' ophthalmopathy. The CDR3: CSVDMQGPVHYGYTF. CDR3 DNA: TGCAGCGTTGATATGCAGGGGCCGGTTCACTATGGCTACACCTTC.